The clone carrying this T cell receptor (beta chain) was seen once. Antigen specificity is unknown. This CDR3 has 17 residues. After removal of 0 bases from V and 1 base from J, the junction contained 8 bases not matched to a gene. Germline CDR1 MNHEY, CDR2 SMNVEV (reference sequence). This entry comes from a study of long-term antiretroviral therapy in people with HIV. Study-wide findings and caveats: All blood samples came from the years 2004 to 2017, possibly under older ART regimens. Post-treatment diversity went higher with ART but stayed below transplant donor controls.

Survey-level immunoSEQ v3.0 assays were run. Data came from immunoSEQ multiplex PCR; TCRdb stores just in-frame clones and leaves some out. The data contain 35,000 to 50,000 clones, roughly 86% of them seen just once; the ten biggest clones take up approximately 5.3%. The TCR originated in a woman aged 45 to 65 with HIV. V and J are TRBV27 and TRBJ1-1, with 7 bases matching TRBD1. Sample: unsorted PBMCs, taken 0.1 years before starting antiretroviral therapy. This chain's CDR3 is CASSLSPGQVGNTEAFF. DNA for the CDR3: TGTGCCAGCAGTTTATCCCCAGGACAGGTGGGGAACACTGAAGCTTTCTTT.